The 5 T cell receptor beta chains given below trace back to one sample, sequenced in a study of blood T cell repertoires in COVID-19 (dated by TCRdb to the early 2020s). Libraries were prepared through the immunoSEQ multiplex PCR assay. Drawn from immuneACCESS, this table holds only the in-frame rearrangements with V and J called that TCRdb kept. Clones are partly lost; checked studies trace under half to an unresolved V gene and leave the rest unexplained. The sample yields under 90,000 clones; around 90% were counted once. About 3.4% of the sample is held by the ten biggest clonotypes. Specimen: peripheral blood. These receptors were taken from a woman in her 50s with COVID-19, enrolled during active disease.

The V gene is TRBV24-1, the J gene TRBJ2-3, with TRBD1 matching 7 bases. The germline gives CDR1 KGHDR, CDR2 SFDVKD. This CDR3 has 17 residues. J was trimmed by 2 bases and V by 1 base; bases with no gene match: 8. This chain's CDR3 is CATSDLGGASNTDTQYF. The CDR3 DNA sequence: TGTGCCACCAGTGATTTAGGGGGCGCGAGTAACACAGATACGCAGTATTTT.

J is TRBJ2-2 and V is TRBV10-3; TRBD1 matches 9 bases. This CDR3 is 18 amino acids long. V gave up 10 bases and J gave up 3 bases; unmatched junction bases: 18. Germline lookup yields CDR1 ENHRY and CDR2 SYGVKD. The CDR3 reads CATARRDRGWRDTGELFF. The CDR3 DNA follows: TGTGCCACAGCTCGACGTGACAGGGGGTGGAGGGACACCGGGGAGCTGTTTTTT.

This clone was counted only a few times. V is TRBV24-1 and J is TRBJ1-5; D is unresolved. The germline V gene has CDR1 KGHDR and CDR2 SFDVKD. The V end lost 3 bases, the J end lost 0 bases, and 14 bases lay between the germline ends. The length of the CDR3 is 17 residues. The CDR3 region has the DNA TGTGCCACCAGTGATCCCCGCGAGGCTTATAGCAATCAGCCCCAGCATTTT. Translated, it gives CATSDPREAYSNQPQHF.

The chain recombines TRBV5-4 with TRBJ2-1, with TRBD2 matching over 7 bases. Trimming at V came to 2 bases and at J to 6 bases, leaving 11 bases not matched to a gene. This CDR3 spans 16 amino acids. The germline V gene has CDR1 SGHNT and CDR2 YYREEE (reference sequence). CDR3 in DNA: TGTGCCAGCAGCTTCTTGTTTGGCGGGAGCGGCAATGAGCAGTTCTTC. The encoded protein is CASSFLFGGSGNEQFF.

This clone was observed once. V gene TRBV30 combines with J gene TRBJ1-5; a possible D gene is TRBD1 (6 bases). The ends were cut back, 2 bases at V and 6 bases at J, with 11 bases in the middle. The CDR3 sequence is 13 residues long. Germline assignment: CDR1 GTSNPN and CDR2 SVGIG (reference sequence). CDR3 sequence: CAWSLGGGQPQHF. The CDR3 region has the DNA TGTGCCTGGAGTTTAGGGGGTGGTCAGCCCCAGCATTTT.